These 22 T cell receptor beta chains were all obtained from the same sample, sequenced in a study of T cell responses to AZD1222 COVID-19 vaccine. Repertoires were generated with immunoSEQ multiplex PCR, while TCRdb's copy carries only in-frame clones and drops some. The repertoire consists of about 200,000 clones, with 85% to 95% occurring once and the leading ten covering 1% to 1.5%. The sample was peripheral blood, taken on day 0 of AZD1222 vaccination. Source of these receptors: an adult in good health.

The chain recombines TRBV30 with TRBJ1-2; TRBD1 agrees at 7 bases. J gave up 4 bases and V 4 bases, and 3 bases lay outside the gene matches. Per the germline V gene, CDR1 is GTSNPN and CDR2 is SVGIG (reference sequence). The CDR3 is 12 residues long. The CDR3 reads CAWMRDSYGYTF. In nucleotides, the CDR3 is TGTGCCTGGATGAGGGACAGCTATGGCTACACCTTC.

The V call is TRBV19, the J call TRBJ1-2, with D perhaps matching TRBD1 (5 bases). The CDR3 has 14 residues. Trimming cost V 5 bases and J 7 bases, with 17 bases left between them. Germline V CDR1 and CDR2: LNHDA, SQIVND (reference sequence). The chain's CDR3 is CASSPTPRRGGYTF. Written as DNA, the CDR3 is TGTGCCAGTAGTCCGACTCCCCGGAGGGGTGGCTACACCTTC.

V gene TRBV4-2 combines with J gene TRBJ2-5; D is ambiguous. The CDR3 is 15 amino acids. V was shortened by 2 bases and J by 0 bases, with 10 bases between the two germline ends. CDR1 LGHNA and CDR2 YNFKEQ come from the germline V gene. The DNA for the CDR3 is TGTGCCAGCAGCCAACAGGAGAGACACCAAGAGACCCAGTACTTC. Residues: CASSQQERHQETQYF.

The chain uses TRBV6-5 and TRBJ1-1, with no clear D. In germline, CDR1 is MNHEY, CDR2 SVGAGI. This CDR3 is 15 amino acids long. V lost 1 base, J lost 4 bases, and 13 bases lay in between. The CDR3 sequence is CASSYYSYLSTEAFF. The CDR3, as DNA: TGTGCCAGCAGTTACTACAGCTACCTGAGCACTGAAGCTTTCTTT.

J is TRBJ2-7 and V is TRBV6-5, with TRBD2 identical over 9 bases. The CDR3 has 16 residues. The V gene end was trimmed by 0 bases and the J gene end by 0 bases; junction bases not matched to a gene: 3. The germline CDR1 and CDR2 sequences are MNHEY and SVGAGI. DNA for the CDR3: TGTGCCAGCAGTTACTCGAGCGGGGGGCGCTCCTACGAGCAGTACTTC. Its protein product is CASSYSSGGRSYEQYF.

The genes are TRBV19 and TRBJ1-5; weak D call: TRBD1 (5 bases). The CDR3 runs to 15 residues. V was shortened by 5 bases and J by 1 base, with 12 bases between the two germline ends. Germline loops: CDR1 LNHDA, CDR2 SQIVND (reference sequence). The CDR3 region has the DNA TGTGCCAGTAGTGGGTGGACACTCAGCAATCAGCCCCAGCATTTT. Its translation is CASSGWTLSNQPQHF.

This clone was seen a handful of times. The chain recombines TRBV9 with TRBJ2-3, with D unclear. This CDR3 has 13 amino acids. Germline CDR1 reads SGDLS; CDR2 reads YYNGEE. The ends were cut back, 6 bases at V and 0 bases at J, with 8 bases in the middle. DNA for the CDR3: TGTGCCAGCACCCCCGGGAGCACAGATACGCAGTATTTT. Encoded protein: CASTPGSTDTQYF. Complete variable domain (other parts from reference TRBV9 and TRBJ2-3): DSGVTQTPKHLITATGQRVTLRCSPRSGDLSVYWYQQSLDQGLQFLIQYYNGEERAKGNILERFSAQQFPDLHSELNLSSLELGDSALYFCASTPGSTDTQYFGPGTRLTVL.

This sequence joins TRBV19 and TRBJ1-5, with 7 bases that match TRBD1. The germline CDR1 and CDR2 sequences are LNHDA and SQIVND (reference sequence). The CDR3 is 15 amino acids. Unmatched junction bases numbered 6, after V lost 4 bases and J lost 3 bases. The DNA for the CDR3 is TGTGCCAGTAGTACGTTACAGGGGAACAATCAGCCCCAGCATTTT. It encodes CASSTLQGNNQPQHF.

The chain is built from TRBV6-5 and TRBJ2-1, with 10 bases identical to TRBD2. CDR1 is MNHEY and CDR2 is SVGAGI in the germline V gene. The junction had 4 bases not matched to a gene; V was cut back by 4 bases and J by 4 bases. The CDR3 totals 15 residues. CDR3 bases: TGTGCCAGCAGTTCCGATAGCGGGGGGTACAATGAGCAGTTCTTC. It translates to CASSSDSGGYNEQFF.

This chain joins TRBV5-6 and TRBJ1-1; D gene ambiguous. Germline V CDR1 and CDR2: SGHDT, YYEEEE. This CDR3 spans 16 amino acids. Trimming cost V 0 bases and J 5 bases, with 17 bases left between them. CDR3 coding DNA: TGTGCCAGCAGCTTGGGTGGAGTGGTTACGGGGACTGAAGCTTTCTTT. Translation gives CASSLGGVVTGTEAFF.

The V gene is TRBV12-3 or TRBV12-4, the J gene TRBJ1-5; a weak D match, TRBD1 (6 bases). This CDR3 is 13 amino acids long. The germline V and J ends were trimmed by 7 bases and 4 bases, with 11 bases remaining between them. The CDR3 spells CASTTGQNQPQHF. CDR3 in DNA: TGTGCCAGCACCACCGGACAGAATCAGCCCCAGCATTTT.

The CDR3 region is CASSSVDGNYGYTF. CDR3 nucleotides: TGTGCCAGCAGTTCAGTGGACGGGAACTATGGCTACACCTTC. The V gene is TRBV28, the J gene TRBJ1-2; D uncertain. V was shortened by 4 bases and J by 2 bases, with 11 bases between the two germline ends. The CDR3 contains 14 residues. Germline V gene lookup returns CDR1 MDHEN and CDR2 SYDVKM.

The chain combines TRBV7-3 with TRBJ2-3; weak D call: TRBD1 (7 bases). This CDR3 has 15 amino acids. Trimming cost V 5 bases and J 0 bases, with 12 bases left between them. From germline, CDR1 is SGHTA and CDR2 FQGTGA. Here the CDR3 DNA reads TGTGCCAGCAGCCCACAGGGGAGGAGCACAGATACGCAGTATTTT. It yields the protein CASSPQGRSTDTQYF.

The chain employs TRBV7-2 and TRBJ2-7, with D possibly being TRBD1 (6 bases). V lost 5 bases and J lost 4, with 6 bases in between. Germline V gives CDR1 SGHTA, CDR2 FQGNSA. CDR3 length: 11 amino acids. The CDR3 reads CASSDRYEQYF. In DNA, the CDR3 is TGTGCCAGCAGCGACAGGTACGAGCAGTACTTC.

The J gene is TRBJ2-6, the V gene TRBV7-2; the D call may be TRBD1 or TRBD2 (5 bases each). The CDR3 runs 18 residues. Between the trimmed V and J ends, which lost 3 bases and 0 bases, there was a span of 15 bases. CDR1 and CDR2 (germline): SGHTA, FQGNSA. For the CDR3, the DNA is TGTGCCAGCAGCTTCGGGGCCAGGAGGTTCTCTGGGGCCAACGTCCTGACTTTC. It yields the protein CASSFGARRFSGANVLTF. The full variable domain, in which reference TRBV7-2 and TRBJ2-6 provide the parts outside the CDR3, is GAGVSQSPSNKVTEKGKDVELRCDPISGHTALYWYRQSLGQGLEFLIYFQGNSAPDKSGLPSDRFSAERTGGSVSTLTIQRTQQEDSAVYLCASSFGARRFSGANVLTFGAGSRLTVL.

This clone has only a few counts. As DNA, the CDR3 is TGCGCCAGCAGACCGACAGGGGACGGCTACGAGCAGTACTTC. It is translated as CASRPTGDGYEQYF. The V call is TRBV10-2, the J call TRBJ2-7, with TRBD1 matching over 8 bases. The ends lost 6 bases at V and 3 bases at J; junction bases unmatched: 7. Germline lookup yields CDR1 WSHSY and CDR2 SAAADI. The CDR3 has 14 amino acids.

This chain connects TRBV19 to TRBJ2-7, with 10 bases that match TRBD2. Germline lookup yields CDR1 LNHDA and CDR2 SQIVND (reference sequence). The CDR3 spans 15 residues. V lost 6 bases to trimming and J lost 3 bases; unmatched junction nucleotides: 8. CDR3 nucleotides: TGTGCCAGTAGCACCTATAGCGGGGGGAACTACGAGCAGTACTTC. Translation gives CASSTYSGGNYEQYF.

The gene calls are TRBV4-1 and TRBJ1-5; D is unclear. This CDR3 is built from 13 residues. V was shortened by 2 bases and J by 7 bases, with 9 bases between the two germline ends. Germline V gene lookup returns CDR1 MGHRA and CDR2 YSYEKL. In DNA form, the CDR3 reads TGCGCCAGCAGCCAAACTGAGTACCAGCCCCAGCATTTT. It specifies CASSQTEYQPQHF.

J is TRBJ1-4 and V is TRBV4-3; D remains unclear. Germline CDR1 is LGHNA and CDR2 is YSLEER. The CDR3 loop spans 13 amino acids. Trimming took 2 bases from V and 8 from J, leaving 9 bases between them. The chain's CDR3 is CASSQPFHEKLFF. The CDR3 DNA follows: TGCGCCAGCAGCCAACCCTTTCACGAAAAACTGTTTTTT.

This clone was found once. The chain has TRBV27 and TRBJ2-7, with D maybe TRBD1 (6 bases). V was clipped by 6 bases and J by 7 bases, with 13 bases between them. CDR3 size: 12 residues. Germline-derived CDR1 and CDR2 are MNHEY and SMNVEV (reference sequence). This chain's CDR3 is CASSRAQGEQYF. The CDR3 nucleotides read TGTGCCAGCAGCCGGGCCCAGGGGGAGCAGTACTTC.

Points on this clone: One junction end disagrees with the germline gene, perhaps due to a read error. The CDR3 region is CASSQSATGEKCF. CDR3 nucleotide sequence: TGTGCCAGCAGCCAATCGGCTACAGGGGAAAAGTGTTTT. This chain joins TRBV3-1 (or the pseudogene TRBV3-2) and TRBJ2-3; 7 nucleotides match TRBD1. CDR1 and CDR2 from the germline V gene are LGHDT and YNNKEL (reference sequence). There are 13 residues in the CDR3.

The chain links TRBV6-5 to TRBJ1-1, with a weak D call TRBD1 (5 bases). Per germline, CDR1 MNHEY and CDR2 SVGAGI. With 7 bases removed from V and 5 bases from J, the gap between germline ends came to 20 bases. The CDR3 extends over 15 amino acids. CDR3 loop: CASTKTGTLGTEAFF. For the CDR3, the DNA is TGTGCCAGCACTAAGACCGGGACCCTTGGAACTGAAGCTTTCTTT.